The T cell receptor (beta chain) described here comes from a study of cytomegalovirus exposure and HLA in healthy donors. Study background: Tens of millions of unique TCRs from HLA-typed donors were held in an early release of data.

Study results and limitations: Researchers had no immune exposure information except CMV serostatus available.

The V and J ends lost 4 bases and 1 base, in that order; junction bases with no gene match: 5. CDR3 size: 15 residues. The germline CDR1 and CDR2 sequences are SGHRS and YFSETQ. Researchers ran the PCR with 60 Vbeta and 13 Jbeta primers. Sequencing used immunoSEQ multiplex PCR; TCRdb keeps in-frame clones, though not all of them. This table has 150,000 to 200,000 clones, 70% to 90% appearing once. This clone appeared once. What it binds is unknown. The V call is TRBV5-1, the J call TRBJ1-1, with TRBD1 matching 9 bases. The sample taken for sequencing was PBMCs. This receptor was taken from a woman aged 18-29 years in good health and CMV-seronegative. The CDR3 region is CASSPRGQGNTEAFF. The CDR3 coding sequence is TGCGCCAGCAGCCCCCGGGGACAGGGGAACACTGAAGCTTTCTTT.